The source of this T cell receptor (beta chain) is a study of beta chain features in type 1 diabetes. Overall study findings and caveats: Compared to healthy donors, patients appeared to have naive, central memory and Treg TCRB repertoires that were more alike. Highly expressing activated T cells could be over-counted with a cDNA template. TCRB rearrangement may or may not be influenced by HLA type; here this remained unresolved.

Expressed TCRB transcripts were sequenced, since all the RNA that had been isolated was reverse transcribed. Sequencing was performed with immunoSEQ multiplex PCR; in TCRdb, only in-frame clones are kept and a portion is missing. Counted here are about 410,000 clones, approximately 14% occurring once; the ten biggest clones make up approximately 0.038%. As to this clone: Its antigen is not known.

On average, the one heparinised blood draw given by each donor was approximately 100 mL. The CDR3 has 15 residues. Looked up from germline, CDR1 is LGHNA and CDR2 is YSLEER. Trimming removed 4 bases from V and 3 bases from J; junction bases left unmatched: 5. This clonotype was sampled from a man under 40 in good health. The sample consisted of naive CD4+ T cells from blood. This chain joins TRBV4-3 and TRBJ2-7; 11 positions match TRBD1. CDR3 loop: CASSLGQGEIYEQYF. The CDR3 bases are TGCGCCAGCAGCCTGGGACAGGGGGAGATCTACGAGCAGTACTTC.